The 8 T cell receptor beta chains reported below all come from one sample, sequenced in a study of CD4 and CD8 cells across lung adenocarcinoma regions. MiXCR, applied by TCRdb to the PCR reads, yields one record per CDR3 protein. The data hold some 20,000 distinct CDR3 sequences, with roughly 50% observed a single time. The sample was CD4+ T cells from the margin of a lung tumor. The receptors were sampled from a male donor with lung adenocarcinoma. The CD4 and CD8 labels of this study may be unreliable.

Of note for this clonotype: Sequence at one end of the junction differs from germline and may be a read error. This chain links TRBV4-1 with TRBJ2-3; 7 bases line up with TRBD1. In germline, CDR1 is MGHRA, CDR2 YSYEKL. CDR3 length: 16 residues. The CDR3 here is CASGGLGGPVRDTQYF. CDR3 DNA: TGCGCCAGCGGGGGCCTAGGGGGCCCCGTCAGGGATACGCAGTACTTT.

The chain joins TRBV6-1 to TRBJ2-5; 12 nucleotides agree with TRBD2. The end of the DNA is better explained by TRBJ2-7, so the J call may be wrong. The CDR3 has 16 residues. The germline V gene has CDR1 MNHNS and CDR2 SASEGT. CDR3 amino acids: CASRETPSGGAYEQYF. The CDR3 nucleotides read TGTGCCAGCAGAGAAACTCCTAGCGGGGGGGCCTACGAGCAGTACTTC.

Concerning this clonotype itself: The junction differs from germline at one of its ends, possibly a read error. The chain carries TRBV27 and TRBJ2-3; 7 bases align to TRBD1. Germline CDR1 and CDR2: MNHEY and SMNVEV (reference sequence). The CDR3 consists of 17 residues. The CDR3 bases are TGTGCCAGCAGTCCGGGCCGAGGGGGCCCTGGGACAGAGACGCAGTACTTT. Protein: CASSPGRGGPGTETQYF.

This clonotype was found once. The gene calls are TRBV10-1 and TRBJ2-3, with 8 positions matching TRBD2. The DNA end favors TRBJ2-7, so the J call may be wrong. CDR3 length: 19 residues. Germline values: CDR1 WNHNN, CDR2 SYGVQD (reference sequence). CDR3 region: CASSEWAGGGGWNTDTQYF. CDR3 nucleotide sequence: TGCGCCAGCAGTGAGTGGGCGGGGGGCGGGGGCTGGAACACAGATACGCAGTACTTC.

This clonotype was seen more than once but under ten times. This sequence joins TRBV4-1 and TRBJ2-5; TRBD2 aligns across 10 bases. In germline, CDR1 is MGHRA, CDR2 YSYEKL. Unmatched junction bases numbered 7, after V lost 1 base and J lost 5 bases. CDR3 length: 16 amino acids. CDR3 bases: TGCGCCAGCAGCCAAGGTTCTAGCGGGAGTAGGGAGACCCAGTACTTC. Amino acids: CASSQGSSGSRETQYF.

This clonotype was seen ten or more times. J is TRBJ2-3 and V is TRBV27; TRBD1 matches at 8 bases. V shed 5 bases and J 3 bases; nucleotides not matched to a gene: 7. The CDR3 is made up of 15 amino acids. CDR1 and CDR2 from the germline V gene are MNHEY and SMNVEV (reference sequence). The CDR3 nucleotides read TGTGCCAGCAGTCCCCGGACAGGGCCAACAGATACGCAGTATTTT. It encodes CASSPRTGPTDTQYF.

V usage is TRBV6-1 and J usage is TRBJ1-1, with a tentative D call TRBD1 (5 bases). This CDR3 is built from 15 residues. Germline V gives CDR1 MNHNS, CDR2 SASEGT. Trimming stripped 8 bases from V and 1 base from J, with 17 bases between. CDR3 amino acids: CASLQPRGTNTEAFF. The CDR3 DNA follows: TGTGCCAGCCTGCAACCCCGGGGGACGAACACTGAAGCTTTCTTT.

The chain links TRBV7-6 to TRBJ2-4; 8 bases fit TRBD2. V lost 7 bases to trimming and J lost 13 bases; unmatched junction nucleotides: 21. Germline V gene sequence: CDR1 SGHVS, CDR2 FNYEAQ. The CDR3 contains 16 residues. CDR3 coding DNA: TGTGCCAGCACCTCCGCGGGGCGGGGGGCCCCAGATACGCAGTACTTC. Translated: CASTSAGRGAPDTQYF.